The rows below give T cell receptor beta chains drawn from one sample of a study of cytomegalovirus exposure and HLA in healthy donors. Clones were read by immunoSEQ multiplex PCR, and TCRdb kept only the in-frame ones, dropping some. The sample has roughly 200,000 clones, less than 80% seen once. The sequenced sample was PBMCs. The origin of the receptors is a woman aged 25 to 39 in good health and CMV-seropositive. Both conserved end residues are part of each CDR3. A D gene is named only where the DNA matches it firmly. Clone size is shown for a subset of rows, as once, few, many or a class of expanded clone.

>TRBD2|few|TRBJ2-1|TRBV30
CAWSLGSGKNEQFF
TGTGCCTGGAGCCTTGGGAGCGGGAAGAATGAGCAGTTCTTC
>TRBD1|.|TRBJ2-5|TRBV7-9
CASSSGQGVSETQYF
TGTGCCAGCAGCTCAGGACAGGGGGTATCAGAGACCCAGTACTTC
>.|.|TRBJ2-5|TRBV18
CASSPGEAREETQYF
TGTGCCAGCTCACCGGGGGAGGCCCGGGAAGAGACCCAGTACTTC
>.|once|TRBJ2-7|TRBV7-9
CASSLGNRDSVEQYF
TGTGCCAGCAGCCTAGGGAACCGGGATTCCGTCGAGCAGTACTTC
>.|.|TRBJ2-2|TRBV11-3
CASSLGQGTGELFF
TGTGCCAGCAGCTTAGGGCAGGGGACCGGGGAGCTGTTTTTT
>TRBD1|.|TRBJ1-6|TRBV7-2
CASSPNPGQGWSPLHF
TGTGCCAGCAGCCCTAATCCGGGACAGGGGTGGTCACCCCTCCACTTT
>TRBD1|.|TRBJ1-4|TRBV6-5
CASSGQGLKEKLFF
TGTGCCAGCAGCGGACAGGGGCTTAAGGAAAAACTGTTTTTT
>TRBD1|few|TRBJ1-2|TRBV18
CASSPDGTAGYGYTF
TGTGCCAGCTCACCAGATGGGACAGCAGGCTATGGCTACACCTTC
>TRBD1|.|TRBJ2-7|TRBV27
CASSRGTGGSPYEQYF
TGTGCCAGCAGCCGTGGGACAGGGGGATCCCCTTACGAGCAGTACTTC
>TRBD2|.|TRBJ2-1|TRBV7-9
CASSFSGKSYNEQFF
TGTGCCAGCAGCTTTAGCGGGAAATCCTACAATGAGCAGTTCTTC
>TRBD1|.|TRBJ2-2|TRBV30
CAWSWGQADGELFF
TGTGCCTGGAGTTGGGGACAGGCGGACGGGGAGCTGTTTTTT
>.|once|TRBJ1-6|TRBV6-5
CASSYSDPNRDTLHF
TGTGCCAGCAGTTACTCGGACCCCAACAGGGACACCCTCCACTTT
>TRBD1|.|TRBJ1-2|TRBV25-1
CASSNGATQGGNYDYTF
TGTGCCAGCAGCAACGGGGCCACACAGGGGGGAAACTATGACTACACCTTC
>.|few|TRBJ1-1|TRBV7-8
CASSMDSGTEAFF
TGTGCCAGCAGCATGGACAGTGGCACTGAAGCTTTCTTT
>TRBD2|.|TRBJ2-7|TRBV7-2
CASSLRREGPGLGSSEQYF
TGTGCCAGCAGCTTAAGGCGGGAGGGCCCCGGTCTAGGGAGCAGCGAGCAGTACTTC
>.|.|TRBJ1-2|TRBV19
CASSIVGRVIYGYTF
TGTGCCAGTAGTATAGTCGGCAGGGTGATCTATGGCTACACCTTC
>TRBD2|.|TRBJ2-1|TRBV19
CASSIVHWTSGRSGDNEQFF
TGTGCCAGTAGTATAGTCCATTGGACTAGCGGGAGGAGTGGAGACAATGAGCAGTTCTTC
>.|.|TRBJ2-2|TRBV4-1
CASSLPRGTITGELFF
TGCGCCAGCAGCCTCCCCCGGGGTACGATCACCGGGGAGCTGTTTTTT
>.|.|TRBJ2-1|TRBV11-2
CASSLESSDEQFF
TGTGCCAGCAGCTTAGAGTCTTCGGATGAGCAGTTCTTC
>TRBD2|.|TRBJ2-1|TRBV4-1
CASSQMGALAGDNEQFF
TGCGCCAGCAGCCAAATGGGGGCTCTAGCGGGGGACAATGAGCAGTTCTTC
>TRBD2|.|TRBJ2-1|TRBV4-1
CASSGGTSGGFSYNEQFF
TGCGCCAGCAGCGGGGGGACTAGCGGGGGGTTCTCCTACAATGAGCAGTTCTTC
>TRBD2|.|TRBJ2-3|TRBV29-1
CSVAIGRRADTQYF
TGCAGCGTTGCTATCGGGAGGAGGGCAGATACGCAGTATTTT
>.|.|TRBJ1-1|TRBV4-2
CASSQVGRGTEAFF
TGTGCCAGCAGCCAAGTGGGCAGGGGCACTGAAGCTTTCTTT
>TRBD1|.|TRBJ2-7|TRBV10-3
CAAKTGVGGHEQYF
TGTGCCGCCAAGACAGGGGTGGGCGGGCACGAGCAGTACTTC